Ten or more counts support the clone carrying this T cell receptor beta chain. Its antigen is unknown. This entry is derived from a study of T cell repertoires in cytomegalovirus infection. Background on the study: CMV epitopes in the study were HLA-C-restricted (recently identified) and HLA-B-restricted (well studied). Matching HLA type, along with CMV infection, was indicated by public TCR beta signatures. Study conclusions and caveats: Totalled public TCR beta family frequency picked out people who carried CMV plus the relevant HLA. Dominant in the ex vivo response were TCR beta clonotypes restricted by HLA-C and specific for CMV.

TCRdb re-called the reads with MiXCR, one entry per CDR3 protein. The repertoire holds roughly 500,000 distinct CDR3 sequences, 33% seen once, with about 17% in the top ten. Trimming cost V 6 bases and J 4 bases, with 12 bases left between them. There are 13 residues in the CDR3. The starting material was cultured PBMCs, obtained from culture after CMV antigen stimulation. This TCR came from a human donor in good health (CMV status not recorded). Some clones in this sample may be carry-over from other donors' samples. The genes are TRBV12-3 or TRBV12-4 and TRBJ1-1; perhaps TRBD1 as D (6 bases). CDR3 in DNA: TGTGCCAGCAGCTTACAAGGGGGCACTGAAGCTTTCTTT. This sequence encodes CASSLQGGTEAFF.